The clone carrying this TCR beta chain was counted a few times. The antigen is undetermined. Sequencing of 15-18 subjects in each run yielded over 190 million TCR-beta sequences. TCRdb independently ran MiXCR on the 5' RACE reads; one entry per CDR3 protein. The sample shows about 82,000 distinct CDR3 sequences, 2% to 3% of them seen only once. The record originates from a study of neurological immune-mediated disorders. Across the study: The roughly 35 multiple sclerosis patients comprised around 31 that were relapsing-remitting and 3 that were secondary progressive. Regarding the study as a whole: TCR-beta repertoires seemed private in all groups, with no expanded CDR3 amino acid sequences shared. The greatest degree of TCR clonal expansion was observed in HTLV-1-associated myelopathy, with the lowest in multiple sclerosis, below that of healthy controls.

The receptor was derived from a woman between 25 and 40 years old with multiple sclerosis. Specimen: PBMCs.

CDR3 sequence reads: CSARGTVNTGELFF. In nucleotides, the CDR3 is TGCAGTGCTAGAGGGACTGTTAACACCGGGGAGCTGTTTTTT. The V gene is TRBV20-1, the J gene TRBJ2-2; D is possibly TRBD2 (5 bases). Trimming stripped 1 base from V and 2 bases from J, with 8 bases between. Germline assignment: CDR1 DFQATT and CDR2 SNEGSKA (reference sequence). This CDR3 contains 14 residues.